The TCR beta chain under discussion was sequenced for a study of OX40 agonist ivuxolimab in advanced cancers. Looking at the study overall: Six ivuxolimab dose levels, 0.01 to 10 mg/kg, were given intravenously every 2 weeks. Partial responses were seen in three patients, one with hepatocellular carcinoma and two with cutaneous melanoma. Study-wide findings and caveats: In the 0.1 to 3.0 mg/kg range, CD4+ and CD8+ blood T cells had expanded clonally by week 6.

Concerning this clone: The antigen remains unidentified.

Method: immunoSEQ multiplex PCR; TCRdb's copy keeps in-frame clones and lacks some. This repertoire shows about 89,000 clones, around nine tenths found once; its top ten account for approximately 0.28%. Patients had blood sampled at baseline and again on cycle 4 day 1 and cycle 7 day 1. Germline CDR1 is SQVTM and CDR2 is ANQGSEA. V was shortened by 7 bases and J by 3 bases, with 15 bases between the two germline ends. The CDR3 sequence is 14 residues long. The clonotype comes from an adult with an advanced solid tumor such as melanoma, head and neck, liver or kidney cancer. This specimen consisted of CD4+ or CD8+ T cells sorted from blood, obtained in a trial of the OX40 agonist ivuxolimab. This chain joins TRBV29-1 and TRBJ2-2, with a possible D match to TRBD2 (6 bases). CDR3 in amino acids: CSATPGRYTGELFF. In DNA form, the CDR3 reads TGCAGCGCCACCCCAGGGAGGTACACCGGGGAGCTGTTTTTT.